Below, one T cell receptor (beta chain) is given with its context. There are a few counts of this clonotype. What antigen it recognizes has not been identified. It has no much larger one-base neighbor in the sample; base qualities were not kept. This sample was taken from a study of CD8 T cells in ankylosing spondylitis (dated by TCRdb to between 2016 and 2019). Describing the broader study: The study set out to find disease-linked TCR variants by profiling T cell receptor beta repertoires in ankylosing spondylitis patients and healthy donors. In total, the full study cohort was made up of nearly 110 healthy donors and more than 20 ankylosing spondylitis patients. Peripheral blood was sampled, and synovial fluid was additionally collected from ankylosing spondylitis patients.

Sequencing instrument: Illumina HiSeq 2500. TCR beta libraries were prepared by quantitative 5'-RACE with molecular barcodes. Turning to the authors' computational methods: A new computational method based on a probabilistic model of VDJ rearrangement was used to identify disease-linked TCR variants. The public reads were quality trimmed at Q25 with fastp and then assembled into clones with MiXCR by TCRdb, keeping productive beta chains. Under each unique CDR3 protein, matching rows form one entry showing the most common genes and DNA. TCRdb, rather than the study authors, made the V and J calls. The sample data list roughly 670,000 distinct CDR3 sequences, and roughly 19% of these were observed just once. The top ten clones comprise approximately 18% of the sample. Summary of the overall study and its limitations: Blood from ankylosing spondylitis patients appeared to be characterized by a TCR beta motif made up of seven or eight highly homologous amino acid variants. Some of the motif variants had been reported before in the synovial fluid and blood of reactive arthritis patients, a finding that suggests common disease-initiation mechanisms. The disease-linked clones were reported to be significantly enriched in matched synovial fluid samples from ankylosing spondylitis patients. In peripheral blood, the disease-linked clones were found at relatively low frequencies and had a CD8+ phenotype.

The germline V gene encodes CDR1 SQVTM and CDR2 ANQGSEA. The CDR3 runs 12 amino acids, cysteine and phenylalanine included. Of the read, only the CDR3 DNA is kept; its 36 bases are in frame from base 1. V is shortened by 5 bases, J by 2 bases, and the region joining them spans 8 bases. This clonotype originated in a male donor with ankylosing spondylitis. Sequenced sample: blood, either unsorted or a sorted T cell fraction (not recorded which). Here the chain combines TRBV29-1 and TRBJ2-3; the D gene assignment is ambiguous. CDR3 reads: CSVSDLTDTQYF. The DNA sequence is as follows: TGCAGCGTTTCAGACCTCACAGATACGCAGTATTTT.